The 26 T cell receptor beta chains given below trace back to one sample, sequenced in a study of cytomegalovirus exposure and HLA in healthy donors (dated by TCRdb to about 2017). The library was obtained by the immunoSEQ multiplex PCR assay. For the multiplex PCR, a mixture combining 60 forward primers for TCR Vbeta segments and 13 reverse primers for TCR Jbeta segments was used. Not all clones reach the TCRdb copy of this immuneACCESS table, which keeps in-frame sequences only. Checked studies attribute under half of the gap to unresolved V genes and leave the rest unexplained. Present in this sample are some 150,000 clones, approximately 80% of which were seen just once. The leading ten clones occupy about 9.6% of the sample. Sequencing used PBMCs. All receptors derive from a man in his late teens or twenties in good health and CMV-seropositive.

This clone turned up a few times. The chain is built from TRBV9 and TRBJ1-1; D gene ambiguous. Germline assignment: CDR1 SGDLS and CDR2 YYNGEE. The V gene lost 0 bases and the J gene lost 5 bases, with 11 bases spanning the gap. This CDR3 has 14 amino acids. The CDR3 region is CASSVDSRGTEAFF. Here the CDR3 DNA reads TGTGCCAGCAGCGTAGACAGCCGAGGGACTGAAGCTTTCTTT.

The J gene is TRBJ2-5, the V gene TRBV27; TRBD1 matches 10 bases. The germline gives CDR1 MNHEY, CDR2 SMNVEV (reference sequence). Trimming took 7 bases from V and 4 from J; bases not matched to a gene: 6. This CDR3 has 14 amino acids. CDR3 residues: CASKGQGRGETQYF. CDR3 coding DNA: TGTGCCAGCAAGGGACAGGGGAGAGGAGAGACCCAGTACTTC.

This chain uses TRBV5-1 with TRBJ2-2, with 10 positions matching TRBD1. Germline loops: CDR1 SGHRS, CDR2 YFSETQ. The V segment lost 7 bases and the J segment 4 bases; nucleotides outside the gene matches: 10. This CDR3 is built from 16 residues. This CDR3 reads CASSNRQGAGTGELFF. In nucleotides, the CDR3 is TGCGCCAGCTCTAACCGACAGGGGGCGGGCACCGGGGAGCTGTTTTTT.

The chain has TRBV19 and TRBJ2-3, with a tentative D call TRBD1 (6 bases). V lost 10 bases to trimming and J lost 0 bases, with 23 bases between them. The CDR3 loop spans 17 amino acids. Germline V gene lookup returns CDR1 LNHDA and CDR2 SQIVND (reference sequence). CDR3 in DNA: TGTGCCACCACCACGGAAAGAGGCAGGGGAAGCACAGATACGCAGTATTTT. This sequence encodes CATTTERGRGSTDTQYF.

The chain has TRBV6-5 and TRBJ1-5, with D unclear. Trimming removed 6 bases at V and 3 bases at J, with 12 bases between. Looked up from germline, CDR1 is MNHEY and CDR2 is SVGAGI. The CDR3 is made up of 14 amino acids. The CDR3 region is CASRASGNNQPQHF. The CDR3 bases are TGTGCCAGCAGAGCTTCAGGTAACAATCAGCCCCAGCATTTT.

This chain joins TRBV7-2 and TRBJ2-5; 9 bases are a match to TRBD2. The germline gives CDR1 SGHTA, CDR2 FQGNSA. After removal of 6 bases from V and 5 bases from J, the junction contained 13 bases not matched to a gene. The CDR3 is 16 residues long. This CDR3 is CASRPNSGGVVETQYF. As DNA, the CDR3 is TGTGCCAGCAGACCTAATAGCGGGGGAGTGGTGGAGACCCAGTACTTC.

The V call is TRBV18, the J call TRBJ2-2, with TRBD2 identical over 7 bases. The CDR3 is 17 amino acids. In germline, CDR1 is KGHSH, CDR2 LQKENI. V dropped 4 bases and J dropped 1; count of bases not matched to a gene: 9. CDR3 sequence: CASSLNRGGMNTGELFF. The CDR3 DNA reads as TGTGCCAGCTCACTCAACCGCGGGGGTATGAACACCGGGGAGCTGTTTTTT.

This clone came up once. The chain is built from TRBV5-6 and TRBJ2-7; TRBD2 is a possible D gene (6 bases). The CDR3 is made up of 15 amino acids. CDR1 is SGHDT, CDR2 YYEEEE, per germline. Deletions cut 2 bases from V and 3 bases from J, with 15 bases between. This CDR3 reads CASSFKNAGRYEQYF. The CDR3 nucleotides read TGTGCCAGCAGCTTTAAGAACGCGGGACGCTACGAGCAGTACTTC.

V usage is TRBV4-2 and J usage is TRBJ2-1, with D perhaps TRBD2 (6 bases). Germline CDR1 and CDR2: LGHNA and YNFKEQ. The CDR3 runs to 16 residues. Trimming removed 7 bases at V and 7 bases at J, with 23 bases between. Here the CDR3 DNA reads TGTGCCAGCATGGATACTAGCAGTGGCACGGCTAATGAGCAGTTCTTC. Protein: CASMDTSSGTANEQFF.

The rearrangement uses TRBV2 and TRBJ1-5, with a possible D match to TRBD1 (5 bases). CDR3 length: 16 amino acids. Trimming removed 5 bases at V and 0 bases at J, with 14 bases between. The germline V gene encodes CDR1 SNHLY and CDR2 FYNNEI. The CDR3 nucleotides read TGTGCCAGCAGTATGGGGCTGCCGTATAGCAATCAGCCCCAGCATTTT. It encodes CASSMGLPYSNQPQHF.

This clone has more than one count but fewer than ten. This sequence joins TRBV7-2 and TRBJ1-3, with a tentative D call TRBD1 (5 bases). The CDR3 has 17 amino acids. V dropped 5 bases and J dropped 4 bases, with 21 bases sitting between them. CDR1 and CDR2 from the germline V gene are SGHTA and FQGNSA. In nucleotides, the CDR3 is TGTGCCAGCAGCCCCAATTCTCCGGGGGGTGTCGGAAACACCATATATTTT. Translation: CASSPNSPGGVGNTIYF.

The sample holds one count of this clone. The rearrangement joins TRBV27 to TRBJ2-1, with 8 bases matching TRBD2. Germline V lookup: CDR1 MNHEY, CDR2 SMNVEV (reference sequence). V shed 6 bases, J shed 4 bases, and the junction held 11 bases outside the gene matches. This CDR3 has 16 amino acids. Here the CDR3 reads CASRVSGTSEYNEQFF. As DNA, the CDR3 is TGTGCCAGCAGAGTATCCGGGACTAGTGAGTACAATGAGCAGTTCTTC.

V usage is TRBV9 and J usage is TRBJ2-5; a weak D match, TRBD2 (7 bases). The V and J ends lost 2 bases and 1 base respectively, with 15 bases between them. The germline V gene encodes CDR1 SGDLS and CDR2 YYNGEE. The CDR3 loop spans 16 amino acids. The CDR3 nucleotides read TGTGCCAGCAGCGTGGCTGCGGGGGCCACCCAAGAGACCCAGTACTTC. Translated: CASSVAAGATQETQYF.

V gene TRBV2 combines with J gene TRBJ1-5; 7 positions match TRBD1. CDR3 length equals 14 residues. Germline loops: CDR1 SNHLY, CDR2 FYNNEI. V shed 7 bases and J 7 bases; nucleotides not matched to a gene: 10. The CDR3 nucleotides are TGTGCCAGCAAAACCGGGACAGACAGACAGCCCCAGCATTTT. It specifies CASKTGTDRQPQHF.

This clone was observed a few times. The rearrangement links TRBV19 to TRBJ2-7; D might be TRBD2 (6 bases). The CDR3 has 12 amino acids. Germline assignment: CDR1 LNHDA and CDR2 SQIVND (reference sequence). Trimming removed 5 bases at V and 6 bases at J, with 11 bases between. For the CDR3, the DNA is TGTGCCAGTAGTTGGAGGGGTTCCGAGCAGTACTTC. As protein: CASSWRGSEQYF.

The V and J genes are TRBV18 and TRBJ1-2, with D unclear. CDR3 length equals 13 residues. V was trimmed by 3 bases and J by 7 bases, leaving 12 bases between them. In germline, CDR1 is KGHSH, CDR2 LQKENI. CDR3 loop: CASSPGESGGYTF. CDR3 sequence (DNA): TGTGCCAGCTCACCTGGCGAATCGGGTGGCTACACCTTC.

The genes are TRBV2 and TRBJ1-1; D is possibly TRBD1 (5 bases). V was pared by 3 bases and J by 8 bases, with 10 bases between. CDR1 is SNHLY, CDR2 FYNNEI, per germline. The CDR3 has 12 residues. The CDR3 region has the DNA TGTGCCAGCAGTGATACAGGCTCAGAAGCTTTCTTT. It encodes CASSDTGSEAFF.

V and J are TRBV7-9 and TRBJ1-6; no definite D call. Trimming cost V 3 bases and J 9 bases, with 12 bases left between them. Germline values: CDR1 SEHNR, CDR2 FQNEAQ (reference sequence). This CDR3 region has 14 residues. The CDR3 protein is CASSLGGLGSPLHF. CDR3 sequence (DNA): TGTGCCAGCAGCTTGGGAGGGCTGGGTTCACCCCTCCACTTT. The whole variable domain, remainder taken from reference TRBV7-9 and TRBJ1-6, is DTGVSQNPRHKITKRGQNVTFRCDPISEHNRLYWYRQTLGQGPEFLTYFQNEAQLEKSRLLSDRFSAERPKGSFSTLEIQRTEQGDSAMYLCASSLGGLGSPLHFGNGTRLTVT.

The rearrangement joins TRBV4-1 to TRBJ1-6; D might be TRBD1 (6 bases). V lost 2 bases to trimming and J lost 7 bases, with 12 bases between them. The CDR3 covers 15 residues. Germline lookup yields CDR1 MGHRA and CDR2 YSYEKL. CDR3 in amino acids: CASSQPNRANSPLHF. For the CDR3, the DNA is TGCGCCAGCAGCCAACCGAACAGGGCAAATTCACCCCTCCACTTT.

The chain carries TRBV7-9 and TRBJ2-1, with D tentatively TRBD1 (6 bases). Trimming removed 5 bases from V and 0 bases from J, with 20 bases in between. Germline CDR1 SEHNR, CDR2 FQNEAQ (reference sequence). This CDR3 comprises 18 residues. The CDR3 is CASSNLTPRGRSYNEQFF. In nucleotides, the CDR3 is TGTGCCAGCAGCAACCTAACCCCCAGGGGCCGCTCCTACAATGAGCAGTTCTTC. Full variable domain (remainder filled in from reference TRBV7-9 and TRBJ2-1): DTGVSQNPRHKITKRGQNVTFRCDPISEHNRLYWYRQTLGQGPEFLTYFQNEAQLEKSRLLSDRFSAERPKGSFSTLEIQRTEQGDSAMYLCASSNLTPRGRSYNEQFFGPGTRLTVL.

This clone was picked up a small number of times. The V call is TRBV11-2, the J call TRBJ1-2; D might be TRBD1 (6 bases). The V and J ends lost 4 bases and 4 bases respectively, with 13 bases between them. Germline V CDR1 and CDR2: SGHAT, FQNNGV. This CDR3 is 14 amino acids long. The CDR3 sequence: CASSSLRGGYGYTF. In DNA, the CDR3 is TGTGCCAGCAGCTCGCTCAGGGGTGGCTATGGCTACACCTTC. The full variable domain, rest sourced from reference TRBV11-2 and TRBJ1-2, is EAGVAQSPRYKIIEKRQSVAFWCNPISGHATLYWYQQILGQGPKLLIQFQNNGVVDDSQLPKDRFSAERLKGVDSTLKIQPAKLEDSAVYLCASSSLRGGYGYTFGSGTRLTVV.

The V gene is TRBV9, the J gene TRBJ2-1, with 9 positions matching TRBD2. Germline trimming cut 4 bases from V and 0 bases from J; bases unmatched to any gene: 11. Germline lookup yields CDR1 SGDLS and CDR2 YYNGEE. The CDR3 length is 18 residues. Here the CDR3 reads CASSPSVSGRSSYNEQFF. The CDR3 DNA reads TGTGCCAGCAGCCCCTCCGTCAGCGGGAGGAGCTCCTACAATGAGCAGTTCTTC.

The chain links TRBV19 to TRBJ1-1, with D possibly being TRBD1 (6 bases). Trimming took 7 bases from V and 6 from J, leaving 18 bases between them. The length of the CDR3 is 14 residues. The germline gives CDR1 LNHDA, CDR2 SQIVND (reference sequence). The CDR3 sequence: CASMVPDRSAEAFF. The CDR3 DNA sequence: TGTGCCAGTATGGTCCCAGACAGGTCTGCTGAAGCTTTCTTT.

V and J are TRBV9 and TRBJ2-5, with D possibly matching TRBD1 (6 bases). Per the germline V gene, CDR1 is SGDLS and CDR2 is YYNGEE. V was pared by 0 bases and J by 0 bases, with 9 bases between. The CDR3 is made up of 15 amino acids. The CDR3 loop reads CASSVGTVDQETQYF. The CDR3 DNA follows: TGTGCCAGCAGCGTAGGGACAGTGGACCAAGAGACCCAGTACTTC.

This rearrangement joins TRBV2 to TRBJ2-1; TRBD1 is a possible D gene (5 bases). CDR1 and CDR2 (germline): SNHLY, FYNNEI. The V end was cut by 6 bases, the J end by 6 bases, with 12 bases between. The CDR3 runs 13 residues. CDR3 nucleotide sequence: TGTGCCAGCAGGGCGATAACAGGCAATGAGCAGTTCTTC. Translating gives CASRAITGNEQFF.

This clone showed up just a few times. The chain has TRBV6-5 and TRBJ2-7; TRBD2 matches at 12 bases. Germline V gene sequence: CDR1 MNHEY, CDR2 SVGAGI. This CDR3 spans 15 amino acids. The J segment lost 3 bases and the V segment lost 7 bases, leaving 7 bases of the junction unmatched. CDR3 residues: CASKRTSGDNYEQYF. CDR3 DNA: TGTGCCAGCAAACGGACTAGCGGGGATAACTACGAGCAGTACTTC.